The 28 T cell receptor beta chains reported below all come from one sample, sequenced in a study of blood T cell repertoires in COVID-19. Using immunoSEQ multiplex PCR, the repertoire was profiled, and TCRdb retains in-frame clones only, with some absent. The sample has some 330,000 clones, about four fifths seen once. The sequencing input was PBMCs or T cells enriched from blood (not recorded which). These receptors originate from a woman aged 45-65 years who had recovered from COVID-19.

V and J are TRBV6-5 and TRBJ1-1; D remains ambiguous. The length of the CDR3 is 16 residues. Germline assignment: CDR1 MNHEY and CDR2 SVGAGI. V was shortened by 1 base and J by 0 bases, with 12 bases between the two germline ends. The CDR3: CASSYFQISMNTEAFF. CDR3 coding DNA: TGTGCCAGCAGTTACTTCCAGATATCGATGAACACTGAAGCTTTCTTT.

The gene calls are TRBV5-1 and TRBJ2-3; 10 bases agree with TRBD2. With V trimmed by 3 bases and J by 7 bases, 11 bases remained unmatched. CDR1 SGHRS and CDR2 YFSETQ come from the germline V gene. The CDR3 has 16 amino acids. CDR3 DNA: TGCGCCAGCAGCTCAACTCAGCGGGGGGGCCATCATACGCAGTATTTT. Its translation: CASSSTQRGGHHTQYF.

The J gene is TRBJ2-1, the V gene TRBV4-3; no reliable D call. The CDR3 has 16 amino acids. Trimming took off 0 bases at V and 2 bases at J, with 11 bases between the two ends. The germline CDR1 and CDR2 sequences are LGHNA and YSLEER. DNA of the CDR3: TGCGCCAGCAGCCAAGAGGTAGCCTACGCCTACAATGAGCAGTTCTTC. It is translated as CASSQEVAYAYNEQFF.

This chain's CDR3 is CASNEGLRNNEQFF. CDR3 coding DNA: TGTGCCAGCAATGAGGGCCTAAGGAACAATGAGCAGTTCTTC. The gene calls are TRBV2 and TRBJ2-1, with D possibly matching TRBD2 (5 bases). Germline assignment: CDR1 SNHLY and CDR2 FYNNEI. With 7 bases removed from V and 5 bases from J, the gap between germline ends came to 15 bases. The CDR3 sequence is 14 residues long.

The chain recombines TRBV27 with TRBJ1-6; D might be TRBD1 (5 bases). CDR1 is MNHEY and CDR2 is SMNVEV in the germline V gene (reference sequence). The CDR3 covers 14 residues. The V and J ends lost 3 bases and 9 bases respectively, with 12 bases between them. The CDR3 loop is CASSFHGGTSPLHF. For the CDR3, the DNA is TGTGCCAGCAGTTTCCATGGGGGGACTTCACCCCTCCACTTT.

The rearrangement links TRBV4-3 to TRBJ1-2; possibly TRBD1 for D (6 bases). CDR1 is LGHNA, CDR2 YSLEER, per germline. Trimming removed 3 bases at V and 8 bases at J, with 13 bases between. CDR3 size: 13 residues. The CDR3 bases are TGCGCCAGCAGCCACGGGCAGGGGATGGGCTACACCTTC. It encodes CASSHGQGMGYTF.

This chain links TRBV7-3 with TRBJ2-3, with 7 nucleotides matching TRBD2. Germline assignment: CDR1 SGHTA and CDR2 FQGTGA. Losses at the gene ends were 5 bases for V and 4 bases for J; bases not matched to a gene: 9. The CDR3 sequence is 15 residues long. The CDR3 is CASSRTAGAADTQYF. DNA for the CDR3: TGTGCCAGCAGCCGCACCGCGGGAGCAGCAGATACGCAGTATTTT.

V gene TRBV4-1 combines with J gene TRBJ1-2; no clear D gene. Germline CDR1 MGHRA, CDR2 YSYEKL. With 0 bases removed from V and 2 bases from J, the gap between germline ends came to 13 bases. There are 16 residues in the CDR3. The CDR3 DNA follows: TGCGCCAGCAGCCAAGATTTTGGAGGGTCCAACTATGGCTACACCTTC. Its protein product is CASSQDFGGSNYGYTF.

V gene TRBV19 combines with J gene TRBJ2-3; TRBD1 aligns across 8 bases. Germline V gene lookup returns CDR1 LNHDA and CDR2 SQIVND (reference sequence). J gave up 4 bases and V 5 bases, and 11 bases lay outside the gene matches. This CDR3 has 16 amino acids. The CDR3 sequence: CASSGMVAGGPDTQYF. The CDR3 bases are TGTGCCAGTAGTGGGATGGTGGCAGGGGGCCCAGATACGCAGTATTTT.

The CDR3 protein is CASSRWRVSEAFF. The CDR3 DNA is TGCGCCAGCAGTCGTTGGAGGGTCTCTGAAGCTTTCTTT. The V gene is TRBV23-1, the J gene TRBJ1-1, with D hard to call. TRBV23-1 is given ORF status, its function remaining uncertain. V was trimmed by 4 bases and J by 6 bases, leaving 12 bases between them. The CDR3 has 13 residues.

The chain links TRBV19 to TRBJ1-2; 8 bases are a match to TRBD1. The CDR3 extends over 18 amino acids. Germline CDR1 and CDR2: LNHDA and SQIVND (reference sequence). V was clipped by 5 bases and J by 4 bases; unmatched bases: 18. The CDR3 bases are TGTGCCAGTAGTTCAACAGGGGGATCCCCCCGGCTTAGCTATGGCTACACCTTC. Its translation: CASSSTGGSPRLSYGYTF.

The chain recombines TRBV11-3 with TRBJ1-2, with D perhaps TRBD1 (6 bases). The V gene's germline CDR1 is SGHNT and CDR2 YENEEA. With 5 bases removed from V and 8 bases from J, the gap between germline ends came to 18 bases. This CDR3 has 14 amino acids. CDR3 region: CASSRIQGSGGYTF. The CDR3 DNA follows: TGTGCCAGCAGCCGTATACAGGGATCAGGAGGCTACACCTTC.

This sequence joins TRBV11-2 and TRBJ1-2; perhaps TRBD1 as D (5 bases). Trimming removed 1 base from V and 0 bases from J, with 9 bases in between. The CDR3 has 15 amino acids. CDR1 SGHAT and CDR2 FQNNGV come from the germline V gene. The CDR3 DNA follows: TGTGCCAGCAGCTTAGCCCAGGGAACTAACTATGGCTACACCTTC. It yields the protein CASSLAQGTNYGYTF.

The chain has TRBV3-1 (or the pseudogene TRBV3-2) and TRBJ1-3; D is undetermined. This CDR3 has 13 amino acids. V gave up 6 bases and J gave up 0 bases, with 6 bases separating them. Looked up from germline, CDR1 is LGHDT and CDR2 is YNNKEL (reference sequence). Here the CDR3 reads CASRGSSGNTIYF. The CDR3 DNA sequence: TGTGCCAGCAGAGGGAGCTCTGGAAACACCATATATTTT.

This clone has more than one count but fewer than ten. The genes are TRBV10-2 and TRBJ1-4; weak D call: TRBD1 (5 bases). Germline CDR1 WSHSY, CDR2 SAAADI. The CDR3 runs to 14 residues. Deletions cut 7 bases from V and 7 bases from J, with 16 bases between. CDR3 DNA: TGCGCCAGCACATCGGGGGGTTTGGGTGAAAAACTGTTTTTT. This translates into CASTSGGLGEKLFF.

This clone occurred a few times. The chain is built from TRBV7-2 and TRBJ1-1; possible D gene TRBD1, 6 bases. The CDR3 consists of 14 residues. Germline assignment: CDR1 SGHTA and CDR2 FQGNSA. The V end was cut by 1 base, the J end by 6 bases, with 12 bases between. This CDR3 is CASSLVRGASEAFF. CDR3 bases: TGTGCCAGCAGCTTAGTCCGGGGGGCGTCTGAAGCTTTCTTT.

The chain has TRBV2 and TRBJ1-5, with 8 bases matching TRBD1. Trimming at V came to 7 bases and at J to 2 bases, leaving 4 bases not matched to a gene. Per the germline V gene, CDR1 is SNHLY and CDR2 is FYNNEI. This CDR3 has 14 amino acids. Written as DNA, the CDR3 is TGTGCCAGCATAGTGGACAGGGGCAATCAGCCCCAGCATTTT. This codes for CASIVDRGNQPQHF.

The chain joins TRBV2 to TRBJ2-7, with 14 bases lining up with TRBD2. The CDR3 has 16 amino acids. The V segment lost 1 base and the J segment 2 bases; nucleotides outside the gene matches: 1. Germline V gene lookup returns CDR1 SNHLY and CDR2 FYNNEI. This CDR3 reads CASSEGLAGGTYEQYF. In DNA form, the CDR3 reads TGTGCCAGCAGTGAAGGACTAGCGGGAGGGACCTACGAGCAGTACTTC.

CDR3 amino acids: CASSLARASGSSNIQYF. The CDR3, as DNA: TGTGCCAGCAGCTTAGCGAGGGCGAGCGGGAGCTCGAACATTCAGTACTTC. The genes are TRBV7-9 and TRBJ2-4, with 8 nucleotides matching TRBD2. The germline gives CDR1 SEHNR, CDR2 FQNEAQ (reference sequence). V trimming: 0 bases; J trimming: 7 bases; junction bases outside the gene matches: 11. The CDR3 has 17 amino acids. Supplemented by reference TRBV7-9 and TRBJ2-4, the full variable domain reads DTGVSQNPRHKITKRGQNVTFRCDPISEHNRLYWYRQTLGQGPEFLTYFQNEAQLEKSRLLSDRFSAERPKGSFSTLEIQRTEQGDSAMYLCASSLARASGSSNIQYFGAGTRLSVL.

A single count supports this clone. The chain joins TRBV7-3 to TRBJ2-1; possible D gene TRBD2, 5 bases. V gave up 5 bases and J gave up 4 bases, with 21 bases separating them. CDR3 length equals 17 residues. The V gene's germline CDR1 is SGHTA and CDR2 FQGTGA. The CDR3 nucleotides read TGTGCCAGCAGCCCCCAGTTTAGCGCCAATTCTTACAATGAGCAGTTCTTC. Translation: CASSPQFSANSYNEQFF.

This rearrangement joins TRBV14 to TRBJ1-3, with D possibly TRBD1 on 5 matching bases. CDR3 length: 14 residues. With 4 bases removed from V and 4 bases from J, the gap between germline ends came to 11 bases. The germline V gene has CDR1 SGHDN and CDR2 FVKESK. The CDR3 spells CASSRENRGNTIYF. In nucleotides, the CDR3 is TGTGCCAGCAGCCGAGAAAACAGGGGAAACACCATATATTTT.

The rearrangement links TRBV9 to TRBJ1-2; TRBD1 matches at 7 bases. CDR3 length: 13 residues. Germline CDR1 reads SGDLS; CDR2 reads YYNGEE. The junction had 2 bases not matched to a gene; V was cut back by 3 bases and J by 3 bases. CDR3 sequence (DNA): TGTGCCAGCAGCGCCGGACAGGACTATGGCTACACCTTC. Translated, it gives CASSAGQDYGYTF.

The rearrangement joins TRBV19 to TRBJ2-2, with 13 bases identical to TRBD2. J gave up 4 bases and V 4 bases, and 9 bases lay outside the gene matches. Looked up from germline, CDR1 is LNHDA and CDR2 is SQIVND (reference sequence). The CDR3 covers 18 residues. CDR3 sequence: CASSKPGLAGMGTGELFF. The CDR3 region has the DNA TGTGCCAGTAGTAAACCGGGACTAGCGGGAATGGGCACCGGGGAGCTGTTTTTT.

This CDR3 is CASSLDSSGLYGYTF. For the CDR3, the DNA is TGTGCCAGCAGCCTTGACAGTTCGGGACTCTATGGCTACACCTTC. This chain joins TRBV7-2 and TRBJ1-2; D is perhaps TRBD1 (5 bases). The CDR3 loop spans 15 amino acids. Germline V gene lookup returns CDR1 SGHTA and CDR2 FQGNSA. V was pared by 5 bases and J by 4 bases, with 17 bases between.

The chain joins TRBV7-2 to TRBJ2-7; 7 positions agree with TRBD1. This CDR3 is built from 16 residues. Germline V gene data show CDR1 as SGHTA and CDR2 as FQGNSA. The trim removed 5 bases at V and 0 bases at J, leaving 10 bases unmatched. The CDR3 region is CASSPAGGQTSYEQYF. In nucleotides, the CDR3 is TGTGCCAGCAGCCCAGCTGGGGGACAGACCTCCTACGAGCAGTACTTC.

The chain uses TRBV7-9 and TRBJ2-5; TRBD2 agrees at 9 bases. J lost 4 bases, V lost 2 bases, and 5 bases had no gene match. CDR1 and CDR2 (germline): SEHNR, FQNEAQ (reference sequence). CDR3 size: 15 residues. This CDR3 reads CASSLHLAGRETQYF. The CDR3 bases are TGTGCCAGCAGCTTACACCTAGCGGGAAGAGAGACCCAGTACTTC.

The chain links TRBV4-2 to TRBJ2-3, with 10 bases matching TRBD2. After removal of 0 bases from V and 0 bases from J, the junction contained 12 bases not matched to a gene. This CDR3 contains 20 residues. Germline assignment: CDR1 LGHNA and CDR2 YNFKEQ. CDR3 protein: CASSQDPGTSVTTSTDTQYF. In nucleotides, the CDR3 is TGTGCCAGCAGCCAAGATCCCGGGACTAGCGTAACAACTAGCACAGATACGCAGTATTTT.

The gene calls are TRBV6-2 or TRBV6-3 and TRBJ2-2, with D possibly TRBD2 on 6 matching bases. Trimming pared 6 bases from V and 4 bases from J, leaving 15 bases between. Germline V gives CDR1 MNHEY, CDR2 SVGEGT. The length of the CDR3 is 15 residues. CDR3 protein: CASSRLMGGTGELFF. The CDR3 nucleotides are TGTGCCAGCAGCCGCCTCATGGGGGGCACCGGGGAGCTGTTTTTT.